One and the same sample provided the 27 T cell receptor beta chains below, sequenced in a study of T cell changes during pregnancy in multiple sclerosis (dated by TCRdb to the late 2010s). Library method: the immunoSEQ multiplex PCR assay. Imported from immuneACCESS, the table was reduced by TCRdb to in-frame sequences with V and J called. These copies leave out some clones; in studies compared against another copy, an unresolved V gene accounts for under half, and the cause of the remainder is not known. Present in this sample are over 85,000 clones, 91% of which were seen just once. Around 1.7% of the sample belongs to the ten largest clones. Sequencing used peripheral blood, obtained after pregnancy. Source of these receptors: a female donor in good health, enrolled as a control in a pregnancy study.

This chain joins TRBV7-2 and TRBJ1-2; a weak D match, TRBD1 (5 bases). CDR1 is SGHTA and CDR2 is FQGNSA in the germline V gene. CDR3 length: 14 residues. V lost 5 bases, J lost 4 bases, and 14 bases lay in between. The CDR3 sequence: CASSPMGGGYGYTF. CDR3 nucleotide sequence: TGTGCCAGCAGCCCAATGGGGGGGGGCTATGGCTACACCTTC.

The rearrangement joins TRBV28 to TRBJ2-3; 7 bases are a match to TRBD2. From germline, CDR1 is MDHEN and CDR2 SYDVKM. The CDR3 is 18 residues long. Trimming cost V 4 bases and J 0 bases; bases outside gene matches: 13. CDR3 in DNA: TGTGCCAGCAGTTCATTATTCAATAGACTAGCTAGCACAGATACGCAGTATTTT. Residues: CASSSLFNRLASTDTQYF.

Turning to this clone: The sample holds other DNA sequences that translate to the same CDR3. The rearrangement links TRBV28 to TRBJ2-3; 7 positions match TRBD2. The CDR3 covers 16 residues. V shed 6 bases and J 4 bases; nucleotides not matched to a gene: 13. The V gene's germline CDR1 is MDHEN and CDR2 SYDVKM. DNA of the CDR3: TGTGCCAGCAGCCCGATTTCCAGCGGGGCTTCAGATACGCAGTATTTT. As protein: CASSPISSGASDTQYF. The variable domain in full, with the rest retrieved from reference TRBV28 and TRBJ2-3, is DVKVTQSSRYLVKRTGEKVFLECVQDMDHENMFWYRQDPGLGLRLIYFSYDVKMKEKGDIPEGYSVSREKKERFSLILESASTNQTSMYLCASSPISSGASDTQYFGPGTRLTVL.

This clone was detected a few times. The sample contains more than one DNA sequence encoding this CDR3. The rearrangement links TRBV9 to TRBJ1-1, with TRBD1 matching 8 bases. CDR1 is SGDLS and CDR2 is YYNGEE in the germline V gene. This CDR3 comprises 14 residues. V dropped 3 bases and J dropped 3; count of bases not matched to a gene: 4. The CDR3 spells CASSAQTGDTEAFF. The CDR3 DNA sequence: TGTGCCAGCAGCGCCCAGACAGGGGACACTGAAGCTTTCTTT.

J is TRBJ2-2 and V is TRBV4-3; D call uncertain. From germline, CDR1 is LGHNA and CDR2 YSLEER. This CDR3 contains 11 residues. V was cut by 9 bases and J by 2 bases, with 4 bases left in between. The CDR3 sequence: CASSNTGELFF. CDR3 nucleotide sequence: TGCGCCAGTTCTAACACCGGGGAGCTGTTTTTT.

The chain employs TRBV7-2 and TRBJ1-2; D not certain. The ends were cut back, 1 base at V and 8 bases at J, with 14 bases in the middle. Germline loops: CDR1 SGHTA, CDR2 FQGNSA. The CDR3 is 14 residues long. This chain's CDR3 is CASSLGWAGRGYTF. The CDR3, as DNA: TGTGCCAGCAGCTTAGGGTGGGCAGGTCGGGGCTACACCTTC.

The chain carries TRBV6-5 and TRBJ1-1, with a possible D match to TRBD1 (6 bases). This CDR3 spans 12 amino acids. Trimming left V 6 bases short and J 9 bases short, with 14 bases between. CDR1 MNHEY and CDR2 SVGAGI come from the germline V gene. This CDR3 is CASRGTTSKAFF. CDR3 nucleotides: TGTGCCAGCAGGGGGACAACTAGTAAAGCTTTCTTT.

The rearrangement joins TRBV7-3 to TRBJ2-2; D is ambiguous. This CDR3 has 16 residues. V was clipped by 3 bases and J by 2 bases, with 13 bases between them. From germline, CDR1 is SGHTA and CDR2 FQGTGA. CDR3 sequence reads: CASSFAGTVNTGELFF. Here the CDR3 DNA reads TGTGCCAGCAGCTTCGCCGGAACAGTTAACACCGGGGAGCTGTTTTTT.

This clone has more than one count but fewer than ten. The V and J genes are TRBV7-8 and TRBJ1-1; TRBD1 is a possible D gene (5 bases). Per the germline V gene, CDR1 is SGHVS and CDR2 is FQNEAQ. The CDR3 is 14 amino acids. The V end lost 8 bases, the J end lost 3 bases, and 16 bases lay between the germline ends. The CDR3 reads CASALQGGHTEAFF. The CDR3 coding sequence is TGTGCCAGCGCGCTTCAGGGAGGACACACTGAAGCTTTCTTT.

This chain links TRBV30 with TRBJ2-3; 10 nucleotides agree with TRBD2. Germline values: CDR1 GTSNPN, CDR2 SVGIG (reference sequence). The CDR3 sequence is 15 residues long. V lost 0 bases and J lost 6; bases outside the gene matches: 6. The CDR3 reads CAWSVLAGTGDTQYF. The CDR3 region has the DNA TGTGCCTGGAGTGTACTAGCGGGGACCGGGGATACGCAGTATTTT.

The chain links TRBV6-6 to TRBJ1-1, with a possible D match to TRBD1 (6 bases). The V gene lost 4 bases and the J gene lost 4 bases, with 10 bases spanning the gap. The germline gives CDR1 MNHNY, CDR2 SVGAGI (reference sequence). The CDR3 is 13 residues long. The CDR3 loop reads CASSFSRGTEAFF. The CDR3 nucleotides are TGTGCCAGCAGTTTTTCCAGGGGCACTGAAGCTTTCTTT.

The chain is built from TRBV5-4 and TRBJ2-5; tentatively, D is TRBD1 (7 bases). CDR3 length equals 13 residues. In germline, CDR1 is SGHNT, CDR2 YYREEE (reference sequence). V was pared by 4 bases and J by 5 bases, with 12 bases between. The CDR3 here is CASSATGRETQYF. The CDR3, as DNA: TGTGCCAGCAGCGCGACAGGGAGGGAGACCCAGTACTTC. The full variable domain, rest sourced from reference TRBV5-4 and TRBJ2-5, is ETGVTQSPTHLIKTRGQQVTLRCSSQSGHNTVSWYQQALGQGPQFIFQYYREEENGRGNFPPRFSGLQFPNYSSELNVNALELDDSALYLCASSATGRETQYFGPGTRLLVL.

This chain joins TRBV6-1 and TRBJ1-5, with D hard to call. The V gene's germline CDR1 is MNHNS and CDR2 SASEGT. The CDR3 runs 13 residues. V lost 3 bases to trimming and J lost 6 bases, with 9 bases between them. CDR3 coding DNA: TGTGCCAGCAGTGAGTCCTCCCGTCAGCCCCAGCATTTT. Its protein is CASSESSRQPQHF.

This sequence joins TRBV4-1 and TRBJ2-4, with D tentatively TRBD2 (5 bases). V was trimmed by 1 base and J by 5 bases, leaving 15 bases between them. Looked up from germline, CDR1 is MGHRA and CDR2 is YSYEKL. This CDR3 region has 16 residues. CDR3 in DNA: TGCGCCAGCAGCCAAGTGTTCGGCGGGTCCCAAAACATTCAGTACTTC. It yields the protein CASSQVFGGSQNIQYF.

The CDR3 coding sequence is TGTGCCATCAGTGGCGGGACCTCCTACGAGCAGTACTTC. As protein: CAISGGTSYEQYF. This chain links TRBV10-3 with TRBJ2-7; a weak D match, TRBD2 (6 bases). Trimming left V 4 bases short and J 0 bases short, with 7 bases between. Per the germline V gene, CDR1 is ENHRY and CDR2 is SYGVKD. This CDR3 is 13 amino acids long.

The chain links TRBV7-2 to TRBJ2-1; D unresolved. From germline, CDR1 is SGHTA and CDR2 FQGNSA. The CDR3 spans 11 residues. The V gene lost 3 bases and the J gene lost 12 bases, with 9 bases spanning the gap. The CDR3 region is CASSLLGGQFF. CDR3 nucleotide sequence: TGTGCCAGCAGCTTGCTCGGTGGGCAGTTCTTC.

V usage is TRBV30 and J usage is TRBJ1-1; D uncertain. The CDR3 extends over 12 amino acids. V dropped 5 bases and J dropped 0 bases, with 7 bases sitting between them. Germline CDR1 is GTSNPN and CDR2 is SVGIG (reference sequence). Here the CDR3 reads CAWDFLNTEAFF. DNA of the CDR3: TGTGCCTGGGACTTTCTGAACACTGAAGCTTTCTTT.

This clone appeared once. This chain uses TRBV4-3 with TRBJ1-2, with D maybe TRBD1 (6 bases). This CDR3 region has 17 residues. With 0 bases removed from V and 5 bases from J, the gap between germline ends came to 19 bases. Looked up from germline, CDR1 is LGHNA and CDR2 is YSLEER. The CDR3 coding sequence is TGCGCCAGCAGCCAAGATCGGGAAGGGGGGGGAAGGTATGGCTACACCTTC. It encodes CASSQDREGGGRYGYTF.

The chain uses TRBV7-2 and TRBJ2-7; D remains unclear. In germline, CDR1 is SGHTA, CDR2 FQGNSA. Between the trimmed V and J ends, which lost 0 bases and 5 bases, there was a span of 5 bases. The CDR3 runs to 12 residues. DNA of the CDR3: TGTGCCAGCAGCTTAGCGGAGAACGAGCAGTACTTC. It specifies CASSLAENEQYF.

V gene TRBV9 combines with J gene TRBJ1-1, with 7 bases identical to TRBD1. Germline V gene lookup returns CDR1 SGDLS and CDR2 YYNGEE. The junction had 11 bases not matched to a gene; V was cut back by 4 bases and J by 11 bases. There are 13 residues in the CDR3. CDR3 amino acids: CASSPRTGGAAFF. The DNA of the CDR3 is TGTGCCAGCAGCCCTAGGACAGGTGGGGCGGCTTTCTTT.

In this sample, this clone turned up once. The chain uses TRBV6-5 and TRBJ1-6; no clear D gene. The germline CDR1 and CDR2 sequences are MNHEY and SVGAGI. This CDR3 has 13 residues. V was trimmed by 2 bases and J by 8 bases, leaving 7 bases between them. The CDR3 spells CASSYEAYSPLHF. CDR3 bases: TGTGCCAGCAGTTACGAGGCATATTCACCCCTCCACTTT.

The rearrangement joins TRBV14 to TRBJ2-7, with a weak D call TRBD2 (6 bases). Germline V lookup: CDR1 SGHDN, CDR2 FVKESK. V was pared by 4 bases and J by 9 bases, with 19 bases between. The CDR3 contains 14 residues. The CDR3 sequence: CASSPGTDYLGQYF. The CDR3 DNA is TGTGCCAGCAGCCCTGGGACGGACTATTTGGGGCAGTACTTC.

The chain carries TRBV5-1 and TRBJ2-1; 9 bases line up with TRBD2. Germline CDR1 is SGHRS and CDR2 is YFSETQ. The CDR3 spans 16 residues. The ends lost 3 bases at V and 2 bases at J; junction bases unmatched: 6. CDR3: CASSSGGGAAYNEQFF. CDR3 in DNA: TGCGCCAGCAGCTCTGGCGGGGGGGCCGCCTACAATGAGCAGTTCTTC.

This clone was detected once. J is TRBJ1-5 and V is TRBV30; a weak D match, TRBD1 (5 bases). This CDR3 comprises 14 residues. The V end lost 2 bases, the J end lost 3 bases, and 11 bases lay between the germline ends. In germline, CDR1 is GTSNPN, CDR2 SVGIG (reference sequence). CDR3 sequence: CAWSYDSDNQPQHF. In DNA form, the CDR3 reads TGTGCCTGGAGTTACGACAGCGACAATCAGCCCCAGCATTTT.

The rearrangement joins TRBV7-9 to TRBJ1-1; TRBD1 is a possible D gene (5 bases). The CDR3 spans 17 residues. CDR1 and CDR2 (germline): SEHNR, FQNEAQ (reference sequence). Trimming shortened V by 5 bases and J by 1 base, and 20 bases separated the two germline ends. CDR3: CASSPNIGGFGNTEAFF. The CDR3 DNA follows: TGTGCCAGCAGCCCCAACATCGGGGGTTTCGGGAACACTGAAGCTTTCTTT.

The V gene is TRBV19, the J gene TRBJ2-3, with D tentatively TRBD2 (6 bases). Germline loops: CDR1 LNHDA, CDR2 SQIVND (reference sequence). This CDR3 has 16 amino acids. Trimming left V 2 bases short and J 5 bases short, with 17 bases between. CDR3 residues: CASSIRRGSGKDTQYF. CDR3 DNA: TGTGCCAGTAGTATAAGGCGGGGCTCCGGGAAAGATACGCAGTATTTT.

The CDR3 here is CASSKLRDREGETQYF. CDR3 DNA sequence: TGTGCCAGCAGCAAGCTCCGGGACAGGGAGGGTGAGACCCAGTACTTC. The V and J genes are TRBV11-3 and TRBJ2-5, with 9 bases identical to TRBD1. The germline V gene encodes CDR1 SGHNT and CDR2 YENEEA. V shed 5 bases, J shed 5 bases, and the junction held 12 bases outside the gene matches. The CDR3 totals 16 residues. Using reference TRBV11-3 and TRBJ2-5 for the parts outside the CDR3, the full variable domain is EAGVVQSPRYKIIEKKQPVAFWCNPISGHNTLYWYLQNLGQGPELLIRYENEEAVDDSQLPKDRFSAERLKGVDSTLKIQPAELGDSAVYLCASSKLRDREGETQYFGPGTRLLVL.